The rows below give T cell receptor beta chains drawn from one sample of a study of shared clonotypes between healthy human individuals. Sequenced by immunoSEQ multiplex PCR; TCRdb stores in-frame clones only, minus some. The table lists 400,000 to 600,000 clones, around 75% of them singletons. Sequencing was carried out using PBMCs. These receptor sequences come from a woman aged 40-49 years in good health. Some clones in this sample may be carry-over from other donors' samples. Both conserved end residues are part of each CDR3. D genes are given only for firm matches. Expanded clones get a size class; other rows say once, few or many, or leave the size out.

abundance: -; d_gene: TRBD1; v_gene: TRBV11-1; j_gene: TRBJ2-7; CDR3aa: CASSQDRGHEQYF; CDR3nt: TGTGCCAGCAGCCAGGACAGGGGCCACGAGCAGTACTTC
abundance: -; d_gene: -; v_gene: TRBV6-1; j_gene: TRBJ1-2; CDR3aa: CASSEVVRGHGYTF; CDR3nt: TGTGCCAGCAGTGAAGTAGTCAGGGGCCATGGCTACACCTTC
abundance: -; d_gene: -; v_gene: TRBV11-2; j_gene: TRBJ2-6; CDR3aa: CASSLGRLRVSGANVLTF; CDR3nt: TGTGCCAGCAGCTTAGGCCGTCTGCGTGTCTCTGGGGCCAACGTCCTGACTTTC
abundance: -; d_gene: -; v_gene: TRBV11-2; j_gene: TRBJ2-1; CDR3aa: CASSRLRGSYNEQFF; CDR3nt: TGTGCCAGCAGCAGATTAAGGGGGTCCTACAATGAGCAGTTCTTC
abundance: -; d_gene: -; v_gene: TRBV27; j_gene: TRBJ1-5; CDR3aa: CASSLVAYQPQHF; CDR3nt: TGTGCCAGCAGTTTAGTGGCCTATCAGCCCCAGCATTTT
abundance: -; d_gene: -; v_gene: TRBV28; j_gene: TRBJ2-2; CDR3aa: CASRPRGHTGELFF; CDR3nt: TGTGCCAGCCGCCCCCGAGGCCACACCGGGGAGCTGTTTTTT
abundance: -; d_gene: -; v_gene: TRBV29-1; j_gene: TRBJ1-1; CDR3aa: CSVAQRRGAGPNTEAFF; CDR3nt: TGCAGCGTCGCCCAACGACGGGGGGCAGGTCCGAACACTGAAGCTTTCTTT
abundance: -; d_gene: -; v_gene: TRBV10-2; j_gene: TRBJ1-1; CDR3aa: CASNINGDNTEAFF; CDR3nt: TGCGCCAGCAACATTAATGGGGATAACACTGAAGCTTTCTTT
abundance: -; d_gene: TRBD1; v_gene: TRBV2; j_gene: TRBJ2-7; CDR3aa: CASTQGQASSYEQYF; CDR3nt: TGTGCCAGCACCCAGGGACAGGCCAGCTCCTACGAGCAGTACTTC
abundance: -; d_gene: TRBD2; v_gene: TRBV5-6; j_gene: TRBJ2-2; CDR3aa: CASSFLGTSGFDGELFF; CDR3nt: TGTGCCAGCAGCTTCTTGGGGACTAGCGGGTTTGACGGGGAGCTGTTTTTT
abundance: -; d_gene: TRBD1; v_gene: TRBV30; j_gene: TRBJ2-2; CDR3aa: CAWSVLTGAGELFF; CDR3nt: TGTGCCTGGAGTGTATTGACAGGGGCAGGGGAGCTGTTTTTT
abundance: -; d_gene: -; v_gene: TRBV19; j_gene: TRBJ2-7; CDR3aa: CASSAHGGGASYEQYF; CDR3nt: TGTGCCAGTAGCGCCCATGGGGGGGGCGCGTCTTACGAGCAGTACTTC
abundance: once; d_gene: TRBD2; v_gene: TRBV19; j_gene: TRBJ2-7; CDR3aa: CASRSGLAGVYEQYF; CDR3nt: TGTGCCAGTAGATCGGGACTAGCGGGAGTATACGAGCAGTACTTC
abundance: -; d_gene: -; v_gene: TRBV28; j_gene: TRBJ1-5; CDR3aa: CASSFGGHRHF; CDR3nt: TGTGCCAGCAGTTTTGGGGGCCACCGGCATTTT
abundance: -; d_gene: -; v_gene: TRBV9; j_gene: TRBJ2-5; CDR3aa: CASSVGGETQYF; CDR3nt: TGTGCCAGCAGCGTTGGTGGGGAGACCCAGTACTTC
abundance: few; d_gene: -; v_gene: TRBV18; j_gene: TRBJ1-3; CDR3aa: CASSSYGGRLDSGNTIYF; CDR3nt: TGTGCCAGCTCATCTTACGGAGGGAGGCTAGACTCTGGAAACACCATATATTTT
abundance: -; d_gene: -; v_gene: TRBV19; j_gene: TRBJ2-1; CDR3aa: CASSIARWDNEQFF; CDR3nt: TGTGCCAGTAGTATAGCTCGCTGGGACAATGAGCAGTTCTTC
abundance: -; d_gene: -; v_gene: TRBV5-1; j_gene: TRBJ2-3; CDR3aa: CASSLGWNADTQYF; CDR3nt: TGCGCCAGCAGCCTGGGGTGGAACGCAGATACGCAGTATTTT
abundance: few; d_gene: -; v_gene: TRBV7-2; j_gene: TRBJ1-1; CDR3aa: CASSRRADTEAFF; CDR3nt: TGTGCCAGCAGCCGCCGGGCGGACACTGAAGCTTTCTTT
abundance: -; d_gene: TRBD1; v_gene: TRBV10-3; j_gene: TRBJ1-1; CDR3aa: CAIKRETGLGTEAFF; CDR3nt: TGTGCCATCAAAAGGGAGACAGGGTTGGGCACTGAAGCTTTCTTT
abundance: -; d_gene: -; v_gene: TRBV28; j_gene: TRBJ1-5; CDR3aa: CASSLLSSYSNQPQHF; CDR3nt: TGTGCCAGCAGTTTATTGTCAAGCTATAGCAATCAGCCCCAGCATTTT
abundance: -; d_gene: -; v_gene: TRBV19; j_gene: TRBJ1-1; CDR3aa: CASMFEGWEDTEAFF; CDR3nt: TGTGCCAGTATGTTCGAGGGATGGGAGGACACTGAAGCTTTCTTT
abundance: -; d_gene: -; v_gene: TRBV6-6; j_gene: TRBJ2-7; CDR3aa: CASRHPSGSYEQYF; CDR3nt: TGTGCCAGCAGGCACCCCTCAGGGTCCTACGAGCAGTACTTC
abundance: -; d_gene: -; v_gene: TRBV7-7; j_gene: TRBJ1-3; CDR3aa: CASSLDRETTIYF; CDR3nt: TGTGCCAGCAGCTTAGACAGAGAGACCACCATATATTTT
abundance: -; d_gene: -; v_gene: TRBV6-1; j_gene: TRBJ2-7; CDR3aa: CASSPQGLVGYEQYF; CDR3nt: TGTGCCAGCAGTCCGCAGGGCCTAGTCGGCTACGAGCAGTACTTC
abundance: -; d_gene: -; v_gene: TRBV19; j_gene: TRBJ2-2; CDR3aa: CASRPIGPGELFF; CDR3nt: TGTGCCAGTCGACCGATCGGGCCCGGGGAGCTGTTTTTT
abundance: few; d_gene: TRBD2; v_gene: TRBV7-2; j_gene: TRBJ2-1; CDR3aa: CASSFSGSNNNEQFF; CDR3nt: TGTGCCAGCAGCTTTAGCGGGAGTAATAACAATGAGCAGTTCTTC
abundance: -; d_gene: TRBD1; v_gene: TRBV7-9; j_gene: TRBJ1-2; CDR3aa: CASSPEPGTGEIYGYTF; CDR3nt: TGTGCCAGCAGCCCCGAGCCCGGGACAGGGGAAATCTATGGCTACACCTTC
abundance: -; d_gene: TRBD1; v_gene: TRBV19; j_gene: TRBJ1-1; CDR3aa: CASTLGRGLAEAFF; CDR3nt: TGTGCCAGTACCCTAGGCAGGGGGCTAGCTGAAGCTTTCTTT
abundance: -; d_gene: TRBD2; v_gene: TRBV5-4; j_gene: TRBJ2-7; CDR3aa: CASRPGLAGGYEQYF; CDR3nt: TGTGCCAGCAGGCCGGGACTAGCGGGAGGGTACGAGCAGTACTTC
abundance: -; d_gene: TRBD1; v_gene: TRBV27; j_gene: TRBJ1-5; CDR3aa: CASSPGTAFYSNQPQHF; CDR3nt: TGTGCCAGCAGCCCCGGGACAGCTTTCTATAGCAATCAGCCCCAGCATTTT
abundance: -; d_gene: -; v_gene: TRBV28; j_gene: TRBJ2-7; CDR3aa: CASSRRAAYEQYF; CDR3nt: TGTGCCAGCAGCCGGAGAGCGGCGTACGAGCAGTACTTC
abundance: -; d_gene: -; v_gene: TRBV7-2; j_gene: TRBJ2-7; CDR3aa: CASSPSPVDEQYF; CDR3nt: TGTGCCAGCAGCCCGTCTCCGGTAGACGAGCAGTACTTC
abundance: -; d_gene: TRBD2; v_gene: TRBV7-2; j_gene: TRBJ2-3; CDR3aa: CASSLSLAGGADTQYF; CDR3nt: TGTGCCAGCAGCCTTTCACTAGCGGGAGGGGCAGATACGCAGTATTTT
abundance: -; d_gene: TRBD2; v_gene: TRBV7-2; j_gene: TRBJ2-1; CDR3aa: CASSLTSGSNYEQFF; CDR3nt: TGTGCCAGCAGCCTGACTAGCGGGAGTAATTATGAGCAGTTCTTC
abundance: few; d_gene: -; v_gene: TRBV27; j_gene: TRBJ2-2; CDR3aa: CASRPQGGELFF; CDR3nt: TGTGCCAGCAGACCACAGGGCGGGGAGCTGTTTTTT
abundance: -; d_gene: -; v_gene: TRBV5-1; j_gene: TRBJ1-3; CDR3aa: CASSLVGILDGTSGNTIYF; CDR3nt: TGCGCCAGCAGCTTGGTAGGGATACTTGACGGGACCTCTGGAAACACCATATATTTT
abundance: -; d_gene: -; v_gene: TRBV5-4; j_gene: TRBJ2-7; CDR3aa: CASSLAAVGGFEQYF; CDR3nt: TGTGCCAGCAGCTTGGCCGCAGTAGGGGGGTTTGAGCAGTACTTC
abundance: -; d_gene: -; v_gene: TRBV5-5; j_gene: TRBJ1-4; CDR3aa: CASTLGGPANEKLFF; CDR3nt: TGTGCCAGCACCTTGGGGGGGCCGGCTAATGAAAAACTGTTTTTT
abundance: -; d_gene: -; v_gene: TRBV10-2; j_gene: TRBJ2-1; CDR3aa: CASTAGQGYNEQFF; CDR3nt: TGCGCCAGCACTGCAGGGCAAGGGTACAATGAGCAGTTCTTC
abundance: many; d_gene: TRBD1; v_gene: TRBV15; j_gene: TRBJ1-3; CDR3aa: CATSTDRAAGNTIYF; CDR3nt: TGTGCCACCAGCACAGACAGGGCGGCTGGAAACACCATATATTTT
abundance: -; d_gene: -; v_gene: TRBV15; j_gene: TRBJ2-7; CDR3aa: CATSREGRGDEQYF; CDR3nt: TGTGCCACCAGCAGAGAGGGCAGGGGAGATGAGCAGTACTTC
abundance: -; d_gene: -; v_gene: TRBV7-2; j_gene: TRBJ2-5; CDR3aa: CASSGYETQYF; CDR3nt: TGTGCCAGCAGCGGGTATGAGACCCAGTACTTC
abundance: -; d_gene: TRBD1; v_gene: TRBV5-4; j_gene: TRBJ1-1; CDR3aa: CASSSPGQGSTEAFF; CDR3nt: TGTGCCAGCAGCTCCCCGGGACAGGGATCCACTGAAGCTTTCTTT
abundance: -; d_gene: -; v_gene: TRBV30; j_gene: TRBJ1-5; CDR3aa: CAWSPRGRGDQPQHF; CDR3nt: TGTGCCTGGAGCCCGAGGGGACGGGGAGATCAGCCCCAGCATTTT